The clone carrying this T cell receptor (beta chain) was picked up a small number of times. Its antigen remains unknown. TCRdb itself ran the 5' RACE reads through MiXCR, one entry per CDR3 protein. The sample has about 130,000 distinct CDR3 sequences, 20% to 25% seen once. Trimming shortened V by 3 bases and J by 11 bases, and 16 bases separated the two germline ends. The CDR3 spans 13 residues. This sample stems from a study of T-cell memory formation after mild COVID-19. Study-wide results and caveats: That cross-reactive memory joined was suggested by some responding clones appearing in pre-infection memory. Among clones contracting day 15 to 85, CD4/CD8 was balanced, whereas later expanders leaned CD4+.

The chain uses TRBV12-3 or TRBV12-4 and TRBJ1-1; unclear D gene. The clonotype originates from an adult woman who had mild COVID-19 (a few samples of this study predate the infection). Cell type and time point are not known. Sequenced sample: PBMCs or a T cell subset sorted from them (not recorded which). CDR3 in amino acids: CASSFIREREAFF. CDR3 DNA sequence: TGTGCCAGCAGTTTTATTCGGGAAAGGGAGGCTTTCTTT.